This T cell receptor beta chain comes out of a study of T-cell memory formation after mild COVID-19. This clonotype was seen a single time. TCRdb redid the calling of the 5' RACE reads with MiXCR, one entry per CDR3 protein. The sample has 250,000 or so distinct CDR3 sequences, approximately 18% seen once. The J segment lost 4 bases and the V segment lost 6 bases, leaving 15 bases of the junction unmatched. The CDR3 spans 18 residues. Germline V gives CDR1 MGHDK, CDR2 SYGVNS. What was sequenced was PBMCs or a T cell subset sorted from them (not recorded which). This TCR came from a man aged 18 to 30 who had mild COVID-19 (a few samples of this study predate the infection). Cell type and time point are not known. This rearrangement joins TRBV25-1 to TRBJ1-1; 12 bases align to TRBD1. The DNA for the CDR3 is TGTGCCAGCAGGCCCGCGCAGGGACAGGGGGCGAAGAGCACTGAAGCTTTCTTT. Its translation: CASRPAQGQGAKSTEAFF.